These 21 T cell receptor beta chains originate from one sample sequenced in a study of T-cell memory formation after mild COVID-19. TCRdb independently ran MiXCR on the 5' RACE reads; one entry per CDR3 protein. This sample has approximately 500,000 distinct CDR3 sequences, with 25% found just once. Sequenced material: PBMCs or a T cell subset sorted from them (not recorded which). These receptors were obtained from an adult woman who had mild COVID-19 (a few samples of this study predate the infection). Cell type and time point are not known.

This clonotype was found a few times. The V and J genes are TRBV6-5 and TRBJ1-4, with no clear D. This CDR3 region has 12 residues. Germline values: CDR1 MNHEY, CDR2 SVGAGI. V was cut by 6 bases and J by 5 bases, with 7 bases left in between. CDR3 residues: CASRDQNEKLFF. In nucleotides, the CDR3 is TGTGCCAGCAGGGATCAGAATGAAAAACTGTTTTTT.

There are a few counts of this clonotype. The V and J genes are TRBV5-1 and TRBJ2-7, with 7 bases matching TRBD1. Germline V gene sequence: CDR1 SGHRS, CDR2 YFSETQ. This CDR3 is 15 amino acids long. The V and J ends lost 4 bases and 3 bases, in that order; junction bases with no gene match: 10. The CDR3 region is CASSPTPTGHYEQYF. CDR3 DNA sequence: TGCGCCAGCAGCCCTACCCCGACAGGGCACTACGAGCAGTACTTC.

This clonotype occurred once. The gene calls are TRBV12-3 or TRBV12-4 and TRBJ1-1; TRBD1 matches at 8 bases. V dropped 6 bases and J dropped 4; count of bases not matched to a gene: 4. The CDR3 runs 13 residues. CDR3 nucleotide sequence: TGTGCCAGCAGCACACAGGGGGTCACTGAAGCTTTCTTT. Its protein product is CASSTQGVTEAFF.

The chain has TRBV5-1 and TRBJ2-5; D could derive from TRBD1 or TRBD2 (6 bases each). The germline V and J ends were trimmed by 4 bases and 5 bases, with 15 bases remaining between them. Per the germline V gene, CDR1 is SGHRS and CDR2 is YFSETQ. The CDR3 is 14 amino acids. The CDR3 sequence is CASSRGQGSETQYF. The DNA of the CDR3 is TGCGCCAGCAGCCGGGGGCAGGGGTCGGAGACCCAGTACTTC.

This clonotype was counted many times. The chain links TRBV20-1 to TRBJ2-1, with D unresolved. The CDR3 is 12 amino acids. Per germline, CDR1 DFQATT and CDR2 SNEGSKA (reference sequence). V was cut by 5 bases and J by 1 base, with 6 bases left in between. CDR3 loop: CSAPRSYNEQFF. CDR3 bases: TGCAGTGCTCCCCGATCCTACAATGAGCAGTTCTTC.

This chain connects TRBV4-2 to TRBJ1-4; no definite D call. Trimming shortened V by 4 bases and J by 1 base, and 13 bases separated the two germline ends. The V gene's germline CDR1 is LGHNA and CDR2 YNFKEQ. This CDR3 is built from 16 residues. CDR3 in amino acids: CASSPNRLGTNEKLFF. Written as DNA, the CDR3 is TGTGCCAGCAGCCCTAACCGCTTGGGAACTAATGAAAAACTGTTTTTT.

The genes are TRBV6-5 and TRBJ1-2; TRBD1 is a possible D gene (5 bases). V lost 7 bases and J lost 5, with 17 bases in between. This CDR3 is built from 14 residues. Germline V gene data show CDR1 as MNHEY and CDR2 as SVGAGI. CDR3 in amino acids: CASTKGGGRYGYTF. In nucleotides, the CDR3 is TGTGCCAGCACCAAGGGCGGGGGGAGATATGGCTACACCTTC.

Only a few counts were recorded for this clonotype. V is TRBV4-1 and J is TRBJ2-1, with D possibly being TRBD1 (6 bases). V was trimmed by 3 bases and J by 9 bases, leaving 18 bases between them. Germline CDR1 is MGHRA and CDR2 is YSYEKL. The CDR3 is 15 amino acids. The CDR3 DNA is TGCGCCAGCAGCCACGGACAGTTCCCGGCGGTTGAGCAGTTCTTC. Protein product: CASSHGQFPAVEQFF.

The sample holds many counts of this clonotype. The chain has TRBV27 and TRBJ2-7; possible D gene TRBD2, 5 bases. Trimming shortened V by 3 bases and J by 2 bases, and 11 bases separated the two germline ends. Germline CDR1 MNHEY, CDR2 SMNVEV (reference sequence). This CDR3 spans 14 amino acids. CDR3 nucleotide sequence: TGTGCCAGCAGTTTGGTCGAGGGTCCCTACGAGCAGTACTTC. It is translated as CASSLVEGPYEQYF.

The table lists this clonotype with a few counts. The gene calls are TRBV7-2 and TRBJ2-1, with 14 bases fitting TRBD2. The CDR3 is 18 residues long. V lost 4 bases and J lost 7; bases outside the gene matches: 12. Germline CDR1 SGHTA, CDR2 FQGNSA. The CDR3 nucleotides read TGTGCCAGCAGCTCTCAACCGGGACTAGCGGGAGTTGGTAATGAGCAGTTCTTC. It codes for CASSSQPGLAGVGNEQFF.

This clonotype occurred once. The chain employs TRBV29-1 and TRBJ2-3; 9 bases fit TRBD2. V was clipped by 3 bases and J by 0 bases; unmatched bases: 1. Germline loops: CDR1 SQVTM, CDR2 ANQGSEA. This CDR3 comprises 14 residues. CDR3 nucleotides: TGCAGCGTTGAGAGCGGGGGGAGCACAGATACGCAGTATTTT. Translating gives CSVESGGSTDTQYF.

This clonotype occurred a few times. This chain connects TRBV5-1 to TRBJ2-7; D uncertain. Germline V lookup: CDR1 SGHRS, CDR2 YFSETQ. V was trimmed by 5 bases and J by 0 bases, leaving 12 bases between them. This CDR3 comprises 14 residues. The CDR3 sequence is CASRSAPNSYEQYF. The CDR3 DNA follows: TGCGCCAGCAGATCGGCTCCGAACTCCTACGAGCAGTACTTC.

J is TRBJ2-3 and V is TRBV24-1; D gene unclear. CDR3 length: 16 amino acids. V was cut by 4 bases and J by 0 bases, with 13 bases left in between. CDR1 KGHDR and CDR2 SFDVKD come from the germline V gene. The CDR3 loop reads CATSDGTDSSTDTQYF. As DNA, the CDR3 is TGTGCCACCAGTGACGGTACAGATTCTAGCACAGATACGCAGTATTTT.

The CDR3 nucleotides are TGTGCCAGCAGCTTAGAGGCCAGGGTAATGGAGAACTATGGCTACACCTTC. Its translation is CASSLEARVMENYGYTF. The chain has TRBV11-2 and TRBJ1-2; D might be TRBD1 (5 bases). Trimming left V 0 bases short and J 2 bases short, with 16 bases between. The CDR3 spans 17 residues. Germline V CDR1 and CDR2: SGHAT, FQNNGV. Combining the CDR3 with reference TRBV11-2 and TRBJ1-2 gives the whole variable domain EAGVAQSPRYKIIEKRQSVAFWCNPISGHATLYWYQQILGQGPKLLIQFQNNGVVDDSQLPKDRFSAERLKGVDSTLKIQPAKLEDSAVYLCASSLEARVMENYGYTFGSGTRLTVV.

This clonotype turned up a few times. V is TRBV29-1 and J is TRBJ2-5; D unresolved. Trimming pared 0 bases from V and 5 bases from J, leaving 7 bases between. This CDR3 contains 12 residues. CDR1 is SQVTM and CDR2 is ANQGSEA in the germline V gene. The CDR3 DNA is TGCAGCGTTGAAGAAGCCGGGGAGACCCAGTACTTC. Translation gives CSVEEAGETQYF.

J is TRBJ2-1 and V is TRBV20-1; unclear D gene. The CDR3 is 14 amino acids. CDR1 is DFQATT, CDR2 SNEGSKA, per germline (reference sequence). V was cut by 3 bases and J by 3 bases, with 12 bases left in between. The DNA of the CDR3 is TGCAGTGCTAGGCTAACATCCCGCTACAATGAGCAGTTCTTC. Residues: CSARLTSRYNEQFF.

This clonotype was seen a handful of times. The V and J genes are TRBV7-2 and TRBJ2-1, with D perhaps given as TRBD1 or TRBD2 (5 bases each). The CDR3 length is 14 residues. Trimming took off 1 base at V and 10 bases at J, with 14 bases between the two ends. Germline V CDR1 and CDR2: SGHTA, FQGNSA. The CDR3 here is CASSLGITGTEQFF. Written as DNA, the CDR3 is TGTGCCAGCAGCTTAGGCATCACGGGGACGGAGCAGTTCTTC.

The V gene is TRBV18, the J gene TRBJ1-5; D not certain. The CDR3 loop spans 13 amino acids. The V gene's germline CDR1 is KGHSH and CDR2 LQKENI. V lost 6 bases to trimming and J lost 5 bases, with 11 bases between them. The CDR3 region is CASSRLADQPQHF. The CDR3 DNA follows: TGTGCCAGCTCCCGCTTAGCAGATCAGCCCCAGCATTTT.

This clonotype has just a few counts. V usage is TRBV5-1 and J usage is TRBJ2-5, with a weak D call TRBD1 (5 bases). In germline, CDR1 is SGHRS, CDR2 YFSETQ. The V end was cut by 3 bases, the J end by 7 bases, with 19 bases between. The CDR3 is 15 residues long. The CDR3 bases are TGCGCCAGCAGCTCTCAGCCCGGTCTGCAGGGGACCCAGTACTTC. Encoded protein: CASSSQPGLQGTQYF.

CDR3 region: CASRASGEETQYF. CDR3 DNA sequence: TGTGCCAGCAGGGCTAGCGGGGAAGAGACCCAGTACTTC. The chain employs TRBV6-1 and TRBJ2-5; the match to TRBD2 covers 9 bases. CDR1 MNHNS and CDR2 SASEGT come from the germline V gene. The J segment lost 3 bases and the V segment lost 6 bases, leaving 2 bases of the junction unmatched. The CDR3 has 13 residues.

V gene TRBV20-1 combines with J gene TRBJ2-1, with D perhaps TRBD2 (6 bases). The V and J ends lost 0 bases and 8 bases respectively, with 17 bases between them. The CDR3 sequence is 15 residues long. Per germline, CDR1 DFQATT and CDR2 SNEGSKA (reference sequence). The CDR3, as DNA: TGCAGTGCTAGAGATTTAGCCCTAGCGAGAGATGAGCAGTTCTTC. Its protein product is CSARDLALARDEQFF.